The present T cell receptor (beta chain) was sequenced within a study of cytomegalovirus exposure and HLA in healthy donors. With 60 Vbeta and 13 Jbeta primers, the PCR was carried out. TCRdb's copy holds only in-frame clones and misses some; the assay was immunoSEQ multiplex PCR. Found here are around 75,000 clones, around 82% of them singletons; the top ten hold nearly 3.5%. Note on this clone: Its antigen is unknown.

Findings of the study overall: Later analysis placed DRB1 highest and HLA-C lowest in TCR association rates, which differed by HLA locus. Later analysis identified about 17,000 TCR beta sequences associated with HLA alleles, using a false discovery rate threshold of 0.05.

The specimen sequenced was PBMCs. The clonotype comes from a man aged 35 to 55 in good health and CMV-seronegative.

DNA of the CDR3: TGTGCCAGCAGCTTTCTAGGCGATGACTCCTACGAGCAGTACTTC. Its translation: CASSFLGDDSYEQYF. V is TRBV7-6 and J is TRBJ2-7; D not certain. The V gene lost 3 bases and the J gene lost 0 bases, with 12 bases spanning the gap. Germline V gene sequence: CDR1 SGHVS, CDR2 FNYEAQ. The CDR3 has 15 amino acids. Variable domain in full (rest from reference TRBV7-6 and TRBJ2-7): GAGVSQSPRYKVTKRGQDVALRCDPISGHVSLYWYRQALGQGPEFLTYFNYEAQQDKSGLPNDRFSAERPEGSISTLTIQRTEQRDSAMYRCASSFLGDDSYEQYFGPGTRLTVT.